The source of this T cell receptor beta chain is a study of blood T cell repertoires in COVID-19. Per germline, CDR1 MNHEY and CDR2 SVGAGI. Germline trimming cut 7 bases from V and 11 bases from J; bases unmatched to any gene: 17. The CDR3 consists of 15 residues. This table comes from immunoSEQ multiplex PCR, and its TCRdb copy is limited to in-frame clones, with some not included. The sample contains some 100,000 clones, about 87% of which appear only once. This TCR came from a human donor in a cohort sampled during active COVID-19. The sample was peripheral blood. This chain links TRBV6-5 with TRBJ1-5, with 7 bases identical to TRBD1. The CDR3 DNA follows: TGTGCCAGCAAGGAGCAGAGGGCGGCCCAGGGGGCCCAGCATTTT. This codes for CASKEQRAAQGAQHF.